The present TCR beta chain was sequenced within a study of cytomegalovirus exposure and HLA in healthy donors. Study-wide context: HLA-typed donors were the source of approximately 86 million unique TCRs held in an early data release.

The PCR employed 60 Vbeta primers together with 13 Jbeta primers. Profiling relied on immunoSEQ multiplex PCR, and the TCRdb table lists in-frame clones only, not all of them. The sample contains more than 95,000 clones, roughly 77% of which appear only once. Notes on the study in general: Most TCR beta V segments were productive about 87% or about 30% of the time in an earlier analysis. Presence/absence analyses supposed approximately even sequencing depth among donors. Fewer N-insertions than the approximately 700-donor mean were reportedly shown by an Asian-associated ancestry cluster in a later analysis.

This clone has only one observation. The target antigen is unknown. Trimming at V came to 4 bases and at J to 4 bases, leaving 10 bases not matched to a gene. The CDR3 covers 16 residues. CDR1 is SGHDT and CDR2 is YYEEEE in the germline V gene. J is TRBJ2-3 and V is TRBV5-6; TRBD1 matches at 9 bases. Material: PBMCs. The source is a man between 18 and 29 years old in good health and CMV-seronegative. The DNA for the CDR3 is TGTGCCAGCAGCCCAGACAGGGGGTGGTTTGCAGATACGCAGTATTTT. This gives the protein CASSPDRGWFADTQYF. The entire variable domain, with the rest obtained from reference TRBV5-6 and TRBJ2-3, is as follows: DAGVTQSPTHLIKTRGQQVTLRCSPKSGHDTVSWYQQALGQGPQFIFQYYEEEERQRGNFPDRFSGHQFPNYSSELNVNALLLGDSALYLCASSPDRGWFADTQYFGPGTRLTVL.